A single sample is the source of the 26 T cell receptor beta chains below, sequenced in a study of T cells in Graves' hyperthyroidism and ophthalmopathy. The investigators amplified TCR beta CDR3 regions from RNA transcripts. A first-round RT-PCR of the TCR CDR3 used the HTBI primer set. One entry per CDR3 protein, called by TCRdb with MiXCR from the multiplex PCR reads. The sample has about 680,000 distinct CDR3 sequences, 35% seen once; the top ten hold around 30%. The sample comprised blood. All receptors derive from a woman aged 40 to 55 with Graves' hyperthyroidism.

Many counts were recorded for this clonotype. The J gene is TRBJ2-5, the V gene TRBV6-1, with 8 bases identical to TRBD1. The CDR3 covers 13 residues. Per the germline V gene, CDR1 is MNHNS and CDR2 is SASEGT. The V and J ends lost 3 bases and 5 bases, in that order; junction bases with no gene match: 2. The CDR3 reads CASSDRGQETQYF. In DNA, the CDR3 is TGTGCCAGCAGTGACAGGGGGCAGGAGACCCAGTACTTC.

This clonotype came up many times. V gene TRBV5-1 combines with J gene TRBJ1-1; tentatively, D is TRBD1 (5 bases). Deletions cut 6 bases from V and 1 base from J, with 16 bases between. This CDR3 has 15 residues. CDR1 and CDR2 from the germline V gene are SGHRS and YFSETQ. As DNA, the CDR3 is TGCGCCAGCAACCGAATAACCACAGGGAACACTGAAGCTTTCTTT. Amino acid sequence: CASNRITTGNTEAFF.

This clonotype was counted a few times. The rearrangement links TRBV5-4 to TRBJ1-4; D is ambiguous. The CDR3 extends over 13 amino acids. V shed 4 bases and J shed 8 bases, with 12 bases lying between them. Germline CDR1 reads SGHNT; CDR2 reads YYREEE (reference sequence). The CDR3 region is CASSRGSQEKLFF. In DNA form, the CDR3 reads TGTGCCAGCAGCCGAGGATCACAGGAAAAACTGTTTTTT.

This clonotype was observed many times. This chain links TRBV10-3 with TRBJ1-2; the match to TRBD1 covers 9 bases. Germline V CDR1 and CDR2: ENHRY, SYGVKD. The CDR3 consists of 18 residues. After removal of 0 bases from V and 0 bases from J, the junction contained 8 bases not matched to a gene. CDR3 in DNA: TGTGCCATCAGTGAGTCACGGGACAGGGAAAACTCTAACTATGGCTACACCTTC. Translated, it gives CAISESRDRENSNYGYTF.

The chain employs TRBV12-3 or TRBV12-4 and TRBJ1-6; 9 bases are shared with TRBD1. The CDR3 length is 14 residues. This CDR3 is CASGTGGRDSPLHF. CDR3 in DNA: TGTGCTAGTGGTACAGGGGGCCGGGATTCACCCCTCCACTTT.

V and J are TRBV12-3 or TRBV12-4 and TRBJ2-5; TRBD2 might be the D (7 bases). Trimming removed 1 base from V and 5 bases from J, with 20 bases in between. The CDR3 is 17 residues long. DNA of the CDR3: TGTGCCAGCAGTTTAGAATTTTGGGGGGGGGCCATGGAGACCCAGTACTTC. As protein: CASSLEFWGGAMETQYF.

In this sample, this clonotype turned up a few times. This chain uses TRBV5-4 with TRBJ1-1, with D uncertain. Germline CDR1 is SGHNT and CDR2 is YYREEE (reference sequence). Trimming removed 0 bases at V and 3 bases at J, with 12 bases between. This CDR3 spans 15 amino acids. The CDR3 sequence is CASSLGVRLYTEAFF. The CDR3 DNA is TGTGCCAGCAGCTTGGGTGTGAGACTCTACACTGAAGCTTTCTTT.

The chain carries TRBV10-3 and TRBJ2-1, with 7 bases lining up with TRBD1. The V gene end was trimmed by 3 bases and the J gene end by 5 bases; junction bases not matched to a gene: 7. The CDR3 length is 15 residues. Germline V lookup: CDR1 ENHRY, CDR2 SYGVKD. CDR3 nucleotide sequence: TGTGCCATCAGTGACTCGGGACAGCCGGACAATGAGCAGTTCTTC. It is translated as CAISDSGQPDNEQFF.

The V and J genes are TRBV19 and TRBJ2-4; 7 bases match TRBD1. V was clipped by 6 bases and J by 1 base; unmatched bases: 6. Looked up from germline, CDR1 is LNHDA and CDR2 is SQIVND (reference sequence). There are 15 residues in the CDR3. CDR3 loop: CASRMKGQAKNIQYF. The CDR3 DNA reads as TGTGCCAGTAGGATGAAGGGACAGGCCAAAAACATTCAGTACTTC.

This clonotype was found many times. The V and J genes are TRBV25-1 and TRBJ1-3; no firm D call. CDR1 is MGHDK, CDR2 SYGVNS, per germline. The V and J ends lost 1 base and 0 bases respectively, with 7 bases between them. There are 15 residues in the CDR3. The CDR3, as DNA: TGTGCCAGCAGTGAATGGGCGCTCTCTGGAAACACCATATATTTT. This sequence encodes CASSEWALSGNTIYF.

This clonotype came up many times. In nucleotides, the CDR3 is TGTGCCATCAGTGAGAGAACGGACATCTATGGCTACACCTTC. Translation: CAISERTDIYGYTF. The chain carries TRBV10-3 and TRBJ1-2; D is perhaps TRBD1 (5 bases). The CDR3 runs to 14 residues. V dropped 2 bases and J dropped 4 bases, with 11 bases sitting between them. Germline V CDR1 and CDR2: ENHRY, SYGVKD.

This rearrangement joins TRBV11-2 to TRBJ2-7; a weak D match, TRBD1 (6 bases). In germline, CDR1 is SGHAT, CDR2 FQNNGV. The CDR3 totals 15 residues. V was pared by 6 bases and J by 6 bases, with 21 bases between. The DNA for the CDR3 is TGTGCCAGCAGGCCAACAGGGTCCGGGTTATGCGAGCAGTACTTC. It translates to CASRPTGSGLCEQYF.

Ten or more counts support this clonotype. The chain recombines TRBV12-3 or TRBV12-4 with TRBJ1-6; D gene ambiguous. The CDR3 loop spans 17 amino acids. The V end was cut by 5 bases, the J end by 0 bases, with 14 bases between. The CDR3 nucleotides are TGTGCCAGCAGTCCCCACGTCAGGAGCTCCTATAATTCACCCCTCCACTTT. It yields the protein CASSPHVRSSYNSPLHF.

A word on this clonotype: At one end the junction does not follow the germline gene, possibly because of a read error. The chain is built from TRBV25-1 and TRBJ2-2; D remains ambiguous. Germline lookup yields CDR1 MGHDK and CDR2 SYGVNS. This CDR3 comprises 14 residues. CDR3 protein: CASSDIGSTRELFF. The CDR3 nucleotides are TGTGCCAGCAGTGATATCGGGTCCACCAGGGAGCTGTTTTTT.

Worth noting for this clonotype: This could be a read error, since a much larger clone is one nucleotide away. CDR3 in DNA: TGTGCCAGCAGCTTCGACCGCCGCCCCTCCTACGGGCAGTACTTC. Its translation: CASSFDRRPSYGQYF. This chain uses TRBV7-2 with TRBJ2-7; D remains unclear. The CDR3 length is 15 residues. Looked up from germline, CDR1 is SGHTA and CDR2 is FQGNSA.

The sample holds many counts of this clonotype. V gene TRBV29-1 combines with J gene TRBJ1-2; D not resolved. Between the trimmed V and J ends, which lost 1 base and 5 bases, there was a span of 8 bases. The CDR3 is made up of 12 amino acids. In germline, CDR1 is SQVTM, CDR2 ANQGSEA. The chain's CDR3 is CSVEGEEYGYTF. For the CDR3, the DNA is TGCAGCGTTGAAGGGGAAGAGTATGGCTACACCTTC.

This clonotype has at least ten counts. J is TRBJ1-1 and V is TRBV2; D not certain. V was trimmed by 3 bases and J by 12 bases, leaving 11 bases between them. The CDR3 totals 11 residues. CDR1 is SNHLY and CDR2 is FYNNEI in the germline V gene. The CDR3 is CASSERTLTFF. In nucleotides, the CDR3 is TGTGCCAGCAGTGAGAGGACTCTGACTTTCTTT.

This chain connects TRBV10-3 to TRBJ1-2; TRBD1 is a possible D gene (5 bases). Deletions cut 10 bases from V and 9 bases from J, with 21 bases between. The CDR3 consists of 13 residues. Germline V CDR1 and CDR2: ENHRY, SYGVKD. The CDR3 is CASTLSQGDRYTF. The CDR3 DNA reads as TGTGCCAGCACCTTATCCCAAGGGGACCGCTACACCTTC.

For this clonotype: A much larger clone sits a single nucleotide away, making a read error possible. CDR3 sequence reads: CASGIRGYQPQHF. CDR3 bases: TGTGCCAGTGGTATACGAGGGTATCAGCCCCAGCATTTT. V is TRBV19 and J is TRBJ1-5; D is unclear. Germline lookup yields CDR1 LNHDA and CDR2 SQIVND (reference sequence). This CDR3 has 13 residues.

J is TRBJ1-1 and V is TRBV3-1; 7 bases agree with TRBD1. This CDR3 has 17 amino acids. Trimming cost V 2 bases and J 6 bases; bases outside gene matches: 15. Germline values: CDR1 LGHDT, CDR2 YNNKEL (reference sequence). The CDR3, as DNA: TGTGCCAGCAGCCAACCCTCAGTGACAGGGCGAAAGGCTGAAGCTTTCTTT. This codes for CASSQPSVTGRKAEAFF.

This clonotype was counted ten times or more. V gene TRBV10-3 combines with J gene TRBJ1-6, with D tentatively TRBD1 (6 bases). Germline CDR1 ENHRY, CDR2 SYGVKD. Between the trimmed V and J ends, which lost 3 bases and 8 bases, there was a span of 8 bases. The CDR3 runs 13 residues. The CDR3 DNA sequence: TGTGCCATCAGTGACAGGGGAGATTCACCCCTCCACTTT. Protein: CAISDRGDSPLHF.

In this sample, this clonotype turned up many times. V and J are TRBV7-2 and TRBJ2-7, with D perhaps assigned TRBD1 or TRBD2 (5 bases each). Germline V lookup: CDR1 SGHTA, CDR2 FQGNSA. CDR3 length: 13 amino acids. V was pared by 8 bases and J by 3 bases, with 14 bases between. The CDR3 region is CASLQGVSYEQYF. The CDR3 DNA follows: TGTGCCAGCCTTCAGGGAGTCAGCTACGAGCAGTACTTC.

This sequence joins TRBV28 and TRBJ1-2, with 7 bases lining up with TRBD1. Per the germline V gene, CDR1 is MDHEN and CDR2 is SYDVKM. V was clipped by 5 bases and J by 4 bases; unmatched bases: 10. The CDR3 has 15 amino acids. The DNA of the CDR3 is TGTGCCAGCAGTAACCAGCCGGGACAGATCTATGGCTACACCTTC. Translating gives CASSNQPGQIYGYTF.

This chain connects TRBV7-9 to TRBJ1-6; D not resolved. The CDR3 is made up of 13 amino acids. V lost 10 bases and J lost 7, with 14 bases in between. Germline V gene sequence: CDR1 SEHNR, CDR2 FQNEAQ (reference sequence). The CDR3 DNA sequence: TGTGCCACCGGAGCGGACCGAAATTCACCCCTCCACTTT. Amino acid sequence: CATGADRNSPLHF.

This clonotype was seen only a few times. V gene TRBV28 combines with J gene TRBJ2-5; the D gene is possibly TRBD2 (6 bases). The ends were cut back, 4 bases at V and 10 bases at J, with 19 bases in the middle. Germline CDR1 is MDHEN and CDR2 is SYDVKM. The CDR3 is 14 amino acids. In nucleotides, the CDR3 is TGTGCCAGCAGTTATGGGCAGGGAGGCTCGGTCCAGTACTTC. As protein: CASSYGQGGSVQYF.

This clonotype came up many times. The chain couples TRBV25-1 to TRBJ1-3; D is undetermined. The germline V gene encodes CDR1 MGHDK and CDR2 SYGVNS. This CDR3 comprises 17 residues. V dropped 3 bases and J dropped 0 bases, with 15 bases sitting between them. This CDR3 is CASSDWAVTNSGNTIYF. Written as DNA, the CDR3 is TGTGCCAGCAGTGATTGGGCAGTTACAAACTCTGGAAACACCATATATTTT. The complete variable domain, with remaining parts taken from reference TRBV25-1 and TRBJ1-3, reads EADIYQTPRYLVIGTGKKITLECSQTMGHDKMYWYQQDPGMELHLIHYSYGVNSTEKGDLSSESTVSRIRTEHFPLTLESARPSHTSQYLCASSDWAVTNSGNTIYFGEGSWLTVV.